This record looks at one T cell receptor (beta chain) sequence and its context. Reverse transcription of roughly 0.45 to 1 ug RNA was carried out with random hexamers. immunoSEQ multiplex PCR amplified TCR beta CDR3 across 54 Vbeta, 13 Jbeta. TCRdb re-derived calls from the immunoSEQ multiplex PCR reads in MiXCR, one entry per CDR3 protein. Of approximately 180,000 distinct CDR3 sequences listed, 91% are singletons. This entry is derived from a study of CD8 T cells in Susac syndrome. Germline CDR1 DFQATT, CDR2 SNEGSKA (reference sequence). Trimming stripped 5 bases from V and 3 bases from J, with 14 bases between. The CDR3 covers 14 residues.

This TCR derives from a human donor with Susac syndrome. The chain combines TRBV20-1 with TRBJ2-1; no firm D call. The material sequenced was CD4+ T cells from PBMCs. CDR3 amino acids: CSASNPTGYNEQFF. The CDR3 bases are TGCAGTGCTTCAAATCCGACGGGCTACAATGAGCAGTTCTTC.